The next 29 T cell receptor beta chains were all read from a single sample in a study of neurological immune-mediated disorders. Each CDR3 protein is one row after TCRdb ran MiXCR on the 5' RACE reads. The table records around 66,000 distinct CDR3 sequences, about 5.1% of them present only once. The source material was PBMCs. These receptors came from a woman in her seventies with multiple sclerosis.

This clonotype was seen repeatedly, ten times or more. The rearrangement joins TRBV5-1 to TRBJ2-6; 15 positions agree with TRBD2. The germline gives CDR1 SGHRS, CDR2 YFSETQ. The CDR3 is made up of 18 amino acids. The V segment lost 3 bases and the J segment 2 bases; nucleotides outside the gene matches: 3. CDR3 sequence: CASSSGLAGGAGANVLTF. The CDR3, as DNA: TGCGCCAGCAGCTCTGGACTAGCGGGAGGGGCTGGGGCCAACGTCCTGACTTTC.

The CDR3 sequence: CASSPGGFTGELFF. The CDR3 nucleotides read TGTGCCAGCAGCCCCGGCGGGTTTACCGGGGAGCTGTTTTTT. The chain is built from TRBV3-1 and TRBJ2-2, with D perhaps TRBD2 (5 bases). The germline V and J ends were trimmed by 4 bases and 5 bases, with 11 bases remaining between them. The CDR3 spans 14 residues. Germline loops: CDR1 LGHDT, CDR2 YNNKEL (reference sequence).

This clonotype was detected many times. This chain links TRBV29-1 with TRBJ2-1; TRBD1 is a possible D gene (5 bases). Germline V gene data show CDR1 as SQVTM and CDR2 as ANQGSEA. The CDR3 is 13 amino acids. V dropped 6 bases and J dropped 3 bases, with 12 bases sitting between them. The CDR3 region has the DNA TGCAGCGTACAAGGGGTGGTCTACAATGAGCAGTTCTTC. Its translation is CSVQGVVYNEQFF.

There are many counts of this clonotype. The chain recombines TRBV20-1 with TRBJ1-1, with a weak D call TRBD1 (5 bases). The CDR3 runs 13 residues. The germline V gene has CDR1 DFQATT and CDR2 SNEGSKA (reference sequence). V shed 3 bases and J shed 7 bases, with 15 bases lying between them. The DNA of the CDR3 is TGCAGTGCTAGGCGGGGCAGTTTGGGTGAAGCTTTCTTT. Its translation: CSARRGSLGEAFF.

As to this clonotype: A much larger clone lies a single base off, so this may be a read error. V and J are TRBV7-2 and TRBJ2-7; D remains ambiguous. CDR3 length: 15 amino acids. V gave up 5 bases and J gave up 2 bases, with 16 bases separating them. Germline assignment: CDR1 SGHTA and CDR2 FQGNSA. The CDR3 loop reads CASSPGGIITYEQYF. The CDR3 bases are TGTGCCAGCAGCCCGGGCGGCATTATCACCTACGAGCAGTACTTC.

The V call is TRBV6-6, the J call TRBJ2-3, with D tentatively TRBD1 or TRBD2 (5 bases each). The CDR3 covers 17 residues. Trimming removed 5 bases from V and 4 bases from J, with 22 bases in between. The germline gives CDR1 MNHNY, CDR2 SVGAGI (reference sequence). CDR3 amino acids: CASSPQSAGRVSDTQYF. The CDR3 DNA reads TGTGCCAGCAGTCCCCAATCAGCAGGGCGGGTCTCAGATACGCAGTATTTT.

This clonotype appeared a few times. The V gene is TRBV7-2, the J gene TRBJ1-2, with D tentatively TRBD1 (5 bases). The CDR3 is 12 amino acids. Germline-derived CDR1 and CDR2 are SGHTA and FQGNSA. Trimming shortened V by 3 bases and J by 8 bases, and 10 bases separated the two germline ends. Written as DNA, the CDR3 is TGTGCCAGCAGCTTTGGGGGTGAGGGCTACACCTTC. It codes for CASSFGGEGYTF.

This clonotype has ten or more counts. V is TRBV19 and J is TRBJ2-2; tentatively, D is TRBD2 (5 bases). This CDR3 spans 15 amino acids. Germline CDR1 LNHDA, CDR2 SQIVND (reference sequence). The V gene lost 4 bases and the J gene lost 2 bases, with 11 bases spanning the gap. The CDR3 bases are TGTGCCAGTAGTAACAGCGGAAAAAACACCGGGGAGCTGTTTTTT. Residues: CASSNSGKNTGELFF.

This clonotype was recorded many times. The CDR3 nucleotides are TGCGCCAGCAGGATTGGGGTAGCGGGAACTGAGCAGTTCTTC. Amino acid sequence: CASRIGVAGTEQFF. This rearrangement joins TRBV5-1 to TRBJ2-1; the match to TRBD2 covers 8 bases. The CDR3 sequence is 14 residues long. With V trimmed by 5 bases and J by 9 bases, 10 bases remained unmatched. Germline loops: CDR1 SGHRS, CDR2 YFSETQ.

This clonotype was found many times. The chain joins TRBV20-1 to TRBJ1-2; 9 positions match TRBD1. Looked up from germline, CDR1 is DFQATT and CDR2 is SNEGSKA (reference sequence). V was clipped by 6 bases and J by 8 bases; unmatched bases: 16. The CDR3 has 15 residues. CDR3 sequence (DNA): TGCAGTGCGTCCCCCGGGACAGGGCTACTCGGAGGCTACACCTTC. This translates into CSASPGTGLLGGYTF.

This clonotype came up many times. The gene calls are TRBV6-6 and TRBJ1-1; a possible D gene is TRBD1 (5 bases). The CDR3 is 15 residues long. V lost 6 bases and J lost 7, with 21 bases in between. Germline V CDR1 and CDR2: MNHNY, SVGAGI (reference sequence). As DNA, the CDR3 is TGTGCCAGCAGGGAATCTGGGGGGAGCGGGGATGAAGCTTTCTTT. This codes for CASRESGGSGDEAFF.

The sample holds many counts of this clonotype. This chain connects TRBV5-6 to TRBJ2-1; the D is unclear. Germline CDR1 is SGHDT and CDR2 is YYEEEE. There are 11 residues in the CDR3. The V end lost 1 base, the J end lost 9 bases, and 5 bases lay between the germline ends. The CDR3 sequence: CASSLSGEQFF. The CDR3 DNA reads TGTGCCAGCAGCTTGTCGGGTGAGCAGTTCTTC.

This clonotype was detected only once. The CDR3 loop is CASSYPELAGGPGGELFF. DNA of the CDR3: TGTGCCAGCAGCTACCCGGAGTTAGCGGGAGGCCCCGGCGGGGAGCTGTTTTTT. V usage is TRBV11-3 and J usage is TRBJ2-2; 10 bases are a match to TRBD2. V gave up 4 bases and J gave up 7 bases; unmatched junction bases: 15. This CDR3 contains 18 residues. Germline-derived CDR1 and CDR2 are SGHNT and YENEEA.

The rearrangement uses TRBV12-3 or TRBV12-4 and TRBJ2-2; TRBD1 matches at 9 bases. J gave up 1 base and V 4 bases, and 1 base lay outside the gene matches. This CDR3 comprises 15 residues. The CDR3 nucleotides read TGTGCCAGCAGTTCGGACAGGGGGAACACCGGGGAGCTGTTTTTT. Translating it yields CASSSDRGNTGELFF.

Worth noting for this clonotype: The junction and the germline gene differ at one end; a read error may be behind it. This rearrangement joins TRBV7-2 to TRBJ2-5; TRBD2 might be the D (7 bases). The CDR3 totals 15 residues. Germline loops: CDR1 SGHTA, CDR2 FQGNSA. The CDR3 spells CASSLRGRGGETQYF. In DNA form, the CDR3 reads TGTGCCAGCAGCTTACGGGGGCGCGGGGGAGAGACCCAATACTTC.

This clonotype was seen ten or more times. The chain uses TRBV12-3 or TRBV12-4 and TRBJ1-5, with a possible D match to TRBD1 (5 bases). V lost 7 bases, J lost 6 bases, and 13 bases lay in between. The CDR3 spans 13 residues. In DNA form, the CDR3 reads TGTGCCAGCAACAATGGGGGGGTTCAGCCCCAGCATTTT. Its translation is CASNNGGVQPQHF.

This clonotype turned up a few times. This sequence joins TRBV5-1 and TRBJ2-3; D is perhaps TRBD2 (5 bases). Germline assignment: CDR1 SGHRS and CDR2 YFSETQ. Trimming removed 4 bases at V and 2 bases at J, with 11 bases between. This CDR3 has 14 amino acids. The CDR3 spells CASSEGVDTDTQYF. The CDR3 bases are TGCGCCAGCAGCGAGGGAGTTGACACAGATACGCAGTATTTT.

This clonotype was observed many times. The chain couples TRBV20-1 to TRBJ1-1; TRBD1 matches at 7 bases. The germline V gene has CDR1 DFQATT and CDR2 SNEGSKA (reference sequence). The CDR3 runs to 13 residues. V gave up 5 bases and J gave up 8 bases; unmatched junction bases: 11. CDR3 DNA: TGCAGTGCTGCTAAAACCGGGACAGAAGAAGCTTTCTTT. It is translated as CSAAKTGTEEAFF.

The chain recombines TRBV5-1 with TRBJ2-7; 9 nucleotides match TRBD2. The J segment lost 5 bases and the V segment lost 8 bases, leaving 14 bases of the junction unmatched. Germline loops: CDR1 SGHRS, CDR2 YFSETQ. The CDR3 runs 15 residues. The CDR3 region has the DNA TGCGCCAGTGCCCCGGCGGCGGGAGGGCCCCACGAGCAGTACTTC. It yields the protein CASAPAAGGPHEQYF.

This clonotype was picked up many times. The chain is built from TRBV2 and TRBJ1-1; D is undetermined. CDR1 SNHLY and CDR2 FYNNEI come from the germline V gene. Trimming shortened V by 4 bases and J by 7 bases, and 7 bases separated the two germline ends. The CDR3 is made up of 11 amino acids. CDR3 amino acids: CASSAESEAFF. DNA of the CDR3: TGTGCCAGCAGTGCCGAAAGTGAAGCTTTCTTT.

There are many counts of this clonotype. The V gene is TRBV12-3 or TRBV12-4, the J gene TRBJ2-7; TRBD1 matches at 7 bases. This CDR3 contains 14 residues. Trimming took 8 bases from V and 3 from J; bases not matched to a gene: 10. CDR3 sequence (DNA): TGTGCCAGCTCTATCGGACAGGAAGACTACGAGCAGTACTTC. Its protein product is CASSIGQEDYEQYF.

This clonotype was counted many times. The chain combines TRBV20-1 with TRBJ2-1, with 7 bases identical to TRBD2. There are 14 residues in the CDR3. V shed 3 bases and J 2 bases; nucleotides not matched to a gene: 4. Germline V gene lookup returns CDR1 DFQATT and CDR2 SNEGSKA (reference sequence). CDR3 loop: CSARMGGPYNEQFF. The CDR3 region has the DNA TGCAGTGCTAGGATGGGAGGGCCCTACAATGAGCAGTTCTTC.

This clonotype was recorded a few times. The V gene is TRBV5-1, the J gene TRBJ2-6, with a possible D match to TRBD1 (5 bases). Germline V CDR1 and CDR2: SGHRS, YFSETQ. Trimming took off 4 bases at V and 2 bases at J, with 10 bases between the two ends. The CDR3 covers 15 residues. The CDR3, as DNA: TGCGCCAGCAGCGTGACAGAGGCTGGGGCCAACGTCCTGACTTTC. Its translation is CASSVTEAGANVLTF.

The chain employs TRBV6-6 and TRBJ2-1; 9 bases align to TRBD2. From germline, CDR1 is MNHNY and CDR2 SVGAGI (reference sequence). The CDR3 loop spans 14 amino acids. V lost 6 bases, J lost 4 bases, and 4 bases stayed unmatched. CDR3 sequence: CASSLAGEYNEQFF. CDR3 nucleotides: TGTGCCAGCAGCTTAGCGGGAGAGTACAATGAGCAGTTCTTC.

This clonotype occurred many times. The CDR3 DNA is TGTGCCAGCAGCGCATCTACAGGGGGGACTGAAGCTTTCTTT. This translates into CASSASTGGTEAFF. The genes are TRBV9 and TRBJ1-1; 8 bases map to TRBD1. CDR1 is SGDLS and CDR2 is YYNGEE in the germline V gene. V lost 3 bases, J lost 5 bases, and 6 bases stayed unmatched. This CDR3 contains 14 residues.

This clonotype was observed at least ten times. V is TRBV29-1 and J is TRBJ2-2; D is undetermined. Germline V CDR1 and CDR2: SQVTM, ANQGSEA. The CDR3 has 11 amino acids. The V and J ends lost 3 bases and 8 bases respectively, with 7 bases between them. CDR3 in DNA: TGCAGCGTTGATATGGGAGGGGAGCTGTTTTTT. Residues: CSVDMGGELFF.

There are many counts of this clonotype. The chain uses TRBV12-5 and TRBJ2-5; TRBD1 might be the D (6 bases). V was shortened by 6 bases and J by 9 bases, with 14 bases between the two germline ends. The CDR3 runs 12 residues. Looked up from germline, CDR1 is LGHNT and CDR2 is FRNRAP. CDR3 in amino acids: CASGFPRGAQYF. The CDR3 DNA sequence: TGTGCTAGTGGCTTCCCCAGGGGTGCCCAGTACTTC.

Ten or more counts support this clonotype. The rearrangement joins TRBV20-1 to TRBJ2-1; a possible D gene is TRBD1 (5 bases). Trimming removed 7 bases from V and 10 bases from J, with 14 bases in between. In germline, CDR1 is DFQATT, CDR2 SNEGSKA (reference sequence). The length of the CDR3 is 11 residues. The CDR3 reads CSVTQGREQFF. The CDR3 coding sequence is TGCAGTGTCACCCAGGGAAGGGAGCAGTTCTTC.

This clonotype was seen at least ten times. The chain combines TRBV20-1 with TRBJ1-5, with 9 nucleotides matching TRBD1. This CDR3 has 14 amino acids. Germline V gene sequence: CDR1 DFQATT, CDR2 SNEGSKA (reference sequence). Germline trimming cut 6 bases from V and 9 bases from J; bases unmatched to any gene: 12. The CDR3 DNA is TGCAGTGCAGTCCGGGACAGGGCTGCCGGGCCCCAGCATTTT. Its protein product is CSAVRDRAAGPQHF.